This T cell receptor beta chain was sequenced in a study of OX40 agonist ivuxolimab in advanced cancers. Study information: Males comprised 75% to 90% of the group, whose mean age was approximately 60 years (range roughly 20 to 85). Partial responses were achieved by three patients, of whom one had hepatocellular carcinoma and two had cutaneous melanoma.

V shed 5 bases and J 6 bases; nucleotides not matched to a gene: 4. CDR3 size: 14 residues. Germline V gene sequence: CDR1 MNHEY, CDR2 SVGAGI. Clones were read by immunoSEQ multiplex PCR, and TCRdb kept only the in-frame ones, dropping some. Seen here are about 110,000 clones, around 93% observed once, and the top ten hold around 0.7%. The sequence was obtained from an adult with an advanced solid tumor such as melanoma, head and neck, liver or kidney cancer. The rearrangement uses TRBV6-5 and TRBJ2-5; the match to TRBD1 covers 12 bases. The sample here was CD4+ or CD8+ T cells sorted from blood, taken in a trial of the OX40 agonist ivuxolimab. DNA for the CDR3: TGTGCCAGCAGTACGGGACAGGGGGCGAAGACCCAGTACTTC. It specifies CASSTGQGAKTQYF.